This T cell receptor (beta chain) was identified in a study of blood T cell repertoires in COVID-19. Study at large: T cells, B-cell-depleted T cells, or PBMCs provided the cDNA or gDNA that served as material.

In the authors' methods: Nucleated cell number was recorded as an estimate derived from reference gene primer amplification. The repertoire was sequenced with immunoSEQ multiplex PCR; TCRdb's copy has only in-frame clones and lacks some. The V and J calls and clone size are taken from that table; D and trimming were inferred from the DNA. Of some 300,000 clones listed, around nine tenths are singletons. With V trimmed by 2 bases and J by 5 bases, 6 bases remained unmatched. Per germline, CDR1 SEHNR and CDR2 FQNEAQ (reference sequence). The CDR3 runs 15 residues. This chain links TRBV7-9 with TRBJ2-1, with 7 positions matching TRBD2. The sequenced material came from peripheral blood. This sequence originates from a woman between 25 and 40 years old with COVID-19, enrolled during active disease. CDR3 sequence (DNA): TGTGCCAGCAGCTTACTAAGGGAGGGAGACAATGAGCAGTTCTTC. This codes for CASSLLREGDNEQFF.